This T cell receptor (beta chain) is from a study of T cells after yellow fever vaccination. Overall study findings and caveats: Bulk-population clonotypes that are abundant could appear as contaminants in FACS-sorted repertoires. The secondary response peaked faster, at day 5 versus 15, but was weaker. Shared CD4/CD8 clonotypes were a small share, likely from convergent recombination. In post-booster samples, most primary-vaccination clones reappeared (about 97% CD4, about 91% CD8).

MiXCR, run by TCRdb on the 5' RACE reads, gives a single entry per CDR3 protein. The table includes approximately 85,000 distinct CDR3 sequences, 10% to 15% detected once. V dropped 3 bases and J dropped 2; count of bases not matched to a gene: 3. The length of the CDR3 is 15 residues. The germline CDR1 and CDR2 sequences are MNHNS and SASEGT. The sample was CD8+ T cells not binding an NS4B(214-222) dextramer, sorted from PBMCs, taken roughly 20 days after the first yellow fever vaccination. The chain couples TRBV6-1 to TRBJ2-2; 7 bases are a match to TRBD1. The clonotype originates from a young man who received the YFV17D yellow fever vaccine. This chain's CDR3 is CASSDRDSNTGELFF. The CDR3, as DNA: TGTGCCAGCAGTGACCGGGACAGTAACACCGGGGAGCTGTTTTTT.